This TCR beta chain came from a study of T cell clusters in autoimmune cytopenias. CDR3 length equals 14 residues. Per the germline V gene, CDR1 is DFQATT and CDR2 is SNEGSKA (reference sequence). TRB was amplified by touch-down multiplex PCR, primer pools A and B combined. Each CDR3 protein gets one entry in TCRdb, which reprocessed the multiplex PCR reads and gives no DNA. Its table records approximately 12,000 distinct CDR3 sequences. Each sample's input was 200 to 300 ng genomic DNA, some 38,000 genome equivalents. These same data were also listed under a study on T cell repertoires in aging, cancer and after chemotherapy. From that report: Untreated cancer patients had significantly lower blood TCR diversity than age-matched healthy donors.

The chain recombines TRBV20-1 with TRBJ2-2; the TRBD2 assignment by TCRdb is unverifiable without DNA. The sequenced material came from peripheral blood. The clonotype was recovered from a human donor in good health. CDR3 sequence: CSAESGANTGELFF.